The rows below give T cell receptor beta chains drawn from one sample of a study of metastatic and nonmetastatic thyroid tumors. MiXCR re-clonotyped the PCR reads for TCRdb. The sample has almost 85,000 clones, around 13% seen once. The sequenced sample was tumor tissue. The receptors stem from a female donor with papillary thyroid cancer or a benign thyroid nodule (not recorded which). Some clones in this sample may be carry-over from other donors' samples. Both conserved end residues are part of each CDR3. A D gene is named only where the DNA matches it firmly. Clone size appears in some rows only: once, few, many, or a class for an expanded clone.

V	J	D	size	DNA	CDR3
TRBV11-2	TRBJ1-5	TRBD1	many	TGTGCCAGCAGCTTAGATGCAGGGGGCGTTGGTCAGCCCCAGCATTTT	CASSLDAGGVGQPQHF
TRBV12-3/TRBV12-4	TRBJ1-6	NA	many	TGTGCCAGCAGTTTCGGGTTTAATTCACCCCTCCACTTT	CASSFGFNSPLHF
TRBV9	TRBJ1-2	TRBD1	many	TGTGCCAGCAGCGTTACCGGGACAGGGACAGTCTATGGCTACACCTTC	CASSVTGTGTVYGYTF
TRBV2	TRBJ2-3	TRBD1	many	TGTGCCAGCAGGACACAGGGGGGCACAGATACGCAGTATTTT	CASRTQGGTDTQYF
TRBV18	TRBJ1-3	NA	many	TGTGCCAGCTCACCAAGTAGGGAAAGCTCTGGAAACACCATATATTTT	CASSPSRESSGNTIYF
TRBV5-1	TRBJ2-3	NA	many	TGCGCCAGCAGCCCCCGGACAGGAGGGACAGATACGCAGTATTTT	CASSPRTGGTDTQYF
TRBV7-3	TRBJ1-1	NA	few	TGTGCCAGCAGCCAACAGAGGAACACTGAAGCTTTCTTT	CASSQQRNTEAFF
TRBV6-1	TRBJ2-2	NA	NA	TGTGCCAGCAGTTACAGGGTTCCTTCAGGCACAGGGGAGCTGTTTTTT	CASSYRVPSGTGELFF
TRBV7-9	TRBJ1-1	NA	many	TGTGCCAGCAATGCCGGGAACACCATTGCTTTCTTT	CASNAGNTIAFF
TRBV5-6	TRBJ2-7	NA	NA	TGTGCCACCAGCAGACGATCGGGGGTTAAGTACGAGCAGTACTTC	CATSRRSGVKYEQYF
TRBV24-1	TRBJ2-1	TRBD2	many	TGTGCCACCAGTGACCTACAGTTTGCGGGGGATAATGAGCAGTTCTTC	CATSDLQFAGDNEQFF
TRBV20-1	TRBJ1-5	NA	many	TGCAGTGCTAGAGTTTCCAGGGTAAGCAATCAGCCCCAGCATTTT	CSARVSRVSNQPQHF
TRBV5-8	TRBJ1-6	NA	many	TGTGCCAGCAGCTTGGCGGGACACGCCAATTCACCCCTCCACTTT	CASSLAGHANSPLHF
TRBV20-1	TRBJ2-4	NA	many	TGCAGTGCTAGAGAAACAGGGATGAACATTCAGTACTTC	CSARETGMNIQYF
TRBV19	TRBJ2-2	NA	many	TGTGCCAGTAGTTCCTCGGGGCAGGGGACGGCCGGGGAGCTGTTTTTT	CASSSSGQGTAGELFF
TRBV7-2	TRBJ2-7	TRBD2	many	TGTGCCAGCAGCTCCTACTCGCTAGCGGGAGCTGGCGAGCAGTACTTC	CASSSYSLAGAGEQYF
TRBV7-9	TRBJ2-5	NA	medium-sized	TGTGCCAGCAGCCCCGGTGGGCCAGGCTATCAAGAGACCCAGTACTTC	CASSPGGPGYQETQYF
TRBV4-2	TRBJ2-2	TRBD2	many	TGTGCCAGCAGCCAAAGGACGGGAGGGAACACCGGGGAGCTGTTTTTT	CASSQRTGGNTGELFF
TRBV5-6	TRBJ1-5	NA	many	TGTGCCAGCAGCTTGGCTCGGGGGGCAGGGAATCAGCCCCAGCATTTT	CASSLARGAGNQPQHF
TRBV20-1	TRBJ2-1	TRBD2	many	TGCAGTGCTAGGTGGACTAGCGGGTTCTACAATGAGCAGTTCTTC	CSARWTSGFYNEQFF
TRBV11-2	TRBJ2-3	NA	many	TGTGCCAGCAGCTCCACGAGGGTCGTAGATACGCAGTATTTT	CASSSTRVVDTQYF
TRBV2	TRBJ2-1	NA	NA	TGTGCCAGCAATCAGGGATCCGTCGATGAGCAGTTCTTC	CASNQGSVDEQFF
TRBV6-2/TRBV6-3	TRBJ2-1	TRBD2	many	TGTGCCAGCAGTTACGATATCCGGGCGGGAGGGAGGAATGAGCAGTTCTTC	CASSYDIRAGGRNEQFF
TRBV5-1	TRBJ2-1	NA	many	TGCGCCAGCAGCCAAGACAATGAGCAGTTCTTC	CASSQDNEQFF